The 20 T cell receptor beta chains reported below all come from one sample, sequenced in a study of T cells expressing NK-cell markers. From its re-call of the 5' RACE reads, TCRdb lists each CDR3 protein once, without DNA. Here the sample table reports fewer than 400,000 distinct CDR3 sequences. The sequenced sample consisted of blood T cells: a sorted CD56 or NKG2C T cell subset, CD4+ or CD8+ T cells, or bulk PBMC T cells (not recorded which). Receptors were obtained from a man aged 18-75 years in good health.

The rearrangement uses TRBV5-5 and TRBJ2-5; the D call of TRBD1 rests on TCRdb alone, since no DNA is present to check it. The CDR3 spans 13 residues. Looked up from germline, CDR1 is SGHKS and CDR2 is YYEKEE (reference sequence). CDR3 protein: CASIRQPQETQYF.

J is TRBJ2-7 and V is TRBV10-3; TCRdb calls TRBD1, which cannot be checked without DNA. Germline-derived CDR1 and CDR2 are ENHRY and SYGVKD. The CDR3 loop spans 14 amino acids. The CDR3 region is CAISEWDNRYEQYF.

The chain links TRBV6-4 to TRBJ2-7; TCRdb outputs TRBD2, but without DNA this stays unchecked. Germline CDR1 and CDR2: MRHNA and SNTAGT. CDR3 length: 17 residues. CDR3 in amino acids: CASSGYRGTQSSYEQYF.

The gene calls are TRBV5-1 and TRBJ1-1; TCRdb's assignment of TRBD1 cannot be checked, as there is no DNA. Germline CDR1 reads SGHRS; CDR2 reads YFSETQ. The length of the CDR3 is 13 residues. Here the CDR3 reads CASSLIRDSEAFF.

The chain uses TRBV4-1 and TRBJ2-3; TCRdb outputs TRBD2, but without DNA this stays unchecked. This CDR3 has 14 amino acids. Germline CDR1 MGHRA, CDR2 YSYEKL. CDR3 region: CASSDLSGGASQYF.

The rearrangement joins TRBV20-1 to TRBJ1-6; absent DNA, TCRdb's TRBD1 call cannot be checked. Germline assignment: CDR1 DFQATT and CDR2 SNEGSKA (reference sequence). The CDR3 is 13 residues long. The CDR3: CSASVGGNSPLHF.

V gene TRBV7-2 combines with J gene TRBJ2-2; TCRdb's D gene call, TRBD2, goes unchecked for lack of DNA. This CDR3 is built from 17 residues. Germline assignment: CDR1 SGHTA and CDR2 FQGNSA. The CDR3 reads CASSPKGLAGITGELFF.

This chain links TRBV6-1 with TRBJ2-1; no DNA is available, so the TRBD2 call from TCRdb remains unchecked. The CDR3 runs 15 residues. Germline V gives CDR1 MNHNS, CDR2 SASEGT. CDR3 in amino acids: CASSLGRGGPYEQFF.

The chain couples TRBV5-1 to TRBJ2-7; TCRdb calls TRBD1, which cannot be checked without DNA. This CDR3 is 15 amino acids long. CDR1 SGHRS and CDR2 YFSETQ come from the germline V gene. The CDR3 sequence is CASSLAGAYVDEQYF.

J is TRBJ1-1 and V is TRBV20-1; TCRdb returns TRBD1, unconfirmable since there is no DNA. CDR1 and CDR2 from the germline V gene are DFQATT and SNEGSKA (reference sequence). The CDR3 is 13 residues long. This CDR3 is CSAGHRANTEAFF.

The chain is built from TRBV5-1 and TRBJ1-4; TCRdb indicates TRBD1, and absent DNA this call remains unverified. This CDR3 spans 16 amino acids. CDR1 is SGHRS and CDR2 is YFSETQ in the germline V gene. The CDR3 reads CASSSGPRLANEKLFF.

The chain recombines TRBV29-1 with TRBJ2-7; the D call of TRBD1 rests on TCRdb alone, since no DNA is present to check it. Germline CDR1 SQVTM, CDR2 ANQGSEA. This CDR3 spans 14 amino acids. The CDR3: CSARQARTRGEQYF.

The CDR3 region is CASSLGGVRNEQFF. This rearrangement joins TRBV27 to TRBJ2-1; the D call of TRBD1 rests on TCRdb alone, since no DNA is present to check it. This CDR3 is 14 amino acids long. The germline V gene encodes CDR1 MNHEY and CDR2 SMNVEV (reference sequence).

The chain is built from TRBV2 and TRBJ2-7; TCRdb's D call, TRBD1, is unchecked because there is no DNA. CDR1 is SNHLY, CDR2 FYNNEI, per germline. The CDR3 covers 13 residues. This CDR3 reads CASRLPGGNEQYF.

The chain employs TRBV4-2 and TRBJ1-1; the D call of TRBD1 rests on TCRdb alone, since no DNA is present to check it. The CDR3 runs 16 residues. Germline V CDR1 and CDR2: LGHNA, YNFKEQ. CDR3: CASSPGQGGSRTEAFF.

V and J are TRBV11-2 and TRBJ1-4. The CDR3 spans 17 residues. Germline V gene data show CDR1 as SGHAT and CDR2 as FQNNGV. The CDR3 here is CASSLDGMGSTNEKLFF.

This chain joins TRBV12-3 or TRBV12-4 and TRBJ2-1; as DNA is missing, the TRBD1 call by TCRdb cannot be tested. The CDR3 contains 15 residues. The CDR3 spells CASSFMDREGNEQFF.

This rearrangement joins TRBV5-4 to TRBJ2-5; TCRdb's D call, TRBD2, is unchecked because there is no DNA. From germline, CDR1 is SGHNT and CDR2 YYREEE (reference sequence). This CDR3 region has 17 residues. CDR3 sequence reads: CASSLVGGGGPQETQYF.

The chain combines TRBV3-1 with TRBJ2-3; without DNA, the TCRdb call of TRBD1 cannot be checked. This CDR3 contains 15 residues. CDR1 and CDR2 (germline): LGHDT, YNNKEL (reference sequence). CDR3 region: CASSLRKGNTDTQYF.

The gene calls are TRBV12-3 or TRBV12-4 and TRBJ1-1; TCRdb reports TRBD1, a call that lacks DNA to check it against. The CDR3 is 15 residues long. The CDR3 loop reads CASSLRGRPNTEAFF.